This is a list of T cell receptor beta chains from one sample in a study of blood T cell repertoires in COVID-19. The method was immunoSEQ multiplex PCR; TCRdb's version includes in-frame clones alone and lacks a portion of them. The sample carries about 360,000 clones, roughly 87% recorded once. The specimen sequenced was PBMCs or T cells enriched from blood (not recorded which). These receptors all stem from a middle-aged woman with acute COVID-19. CDR3s leave out the opening cysteine and the closing phenylalanine or tryptophan. Not all rows give a size; the values are once, few, many and, for expanded clones, a class.

TRBV6-2/TRBV6-3	.	TRBJ2-5	ASSYSRGGQETQY
TRBV9	.	TRBJ2-7	AAGGRNDYEQY
TRBV4-1	many	TRBJ1-3	ASSQGRVSSGNTIY
TRBV4-1	.	TRBJ1-2	ASSRGTGEHYGYT
TRBV4-1	.	TRBJ2-1	ASSQDLRAGGEEQF
TRBV5-6	once	TRBJ2-7	ASSGDRGLGEQY
TRBV19	.	TRBJ1-3	ASSNLQGAGNTIY
TRBV10-3	.	TRBJ2-7	AISETESYEQY
TRBV30	.	TRBJ1-2	AWSVRGWGYT
TRBV12-3/TRBV12-4	.	TRBJ2-1	ASSPRTGGGQF
TRBV6-5	.	TRBJ1-2	ASSYSWEHGYT
TRBV5-1	.	TRBJ2-1	ASSMAAGSNEQF
TRBV7-7	.	TRBJ2-1	ASSPGQGGVNEQF
TRBV2	once	TRBJ1-2	ASSEVRVGGYT
TRBV6-5	.	TRBJ2-7	ASRTGSGGSYEQY
TRBV30	.	TRBJ2-1	AWSVLWGAGYNEQF
TRBV5-1	.	TRBJ2-3	ASSRGIGTDTQY
TRBV15	.	TRBJ2-1	ATSRDPGSYNEQF
TRBV2	.	TRBJ1-2	ASLGTGYGYT
TRBV19	.	TRBJ2-7	ASSSGGGPHEQY
TRBV5-1	few	TRBJ2-2	ASSTDEFTGELF
TRBV4-1	once	TRBJ1-3	ASSQTPYQGGRDTIY
TRBV30	.	TRBJ1-1	ACRGEENTEAF
TRBV6-5	.	TRBJ2-3	ASSYAAGAGTDTQY
TRBV7-2	.	TRBJ1-3	ASSLQGTSSGNTIY
TRBV27	once	TRBJ2-3	ASSVSHSGGILTDTQY
TRBV5-1	.	TRBJ2-2	ASSWDKNTGELF
TRBV29-1	.	TRBJ1-2	SVFPGTGGGYT
TRBV5-8	.	TRBJ1-2	ASSPRGHNLNYGYT
TRBV4-1	.	TRBJ2-7	ASSQASGRVAGRNYEQY
TRBV10-1	.	TRBJ2-1	ASSLWGGSYNEQF
TRBV24-1	.	TRBJ2-2	ATSVGGGTNTGELF
TRBV24-1	.	TRBJ2-1	ATQDRGTNEQF
TRBV14	.	TRBJ1-1	ASSQEGEGVNTEAF
TRBV3-1/TRBV3-2	.	TRBJ2-2	ASSRNPAGELF
TRBV10-3	.	TRBJ2-5	ATRLHSGGARGETQY
TRBV11-2	.	TRBJ2-1	ASSPMEVTTGNQF
TRBV2	.	TRBJ1-1	ASSEARGGVEAF
TRBV2	few	TRBJ1-4	ASSGQLRGEKLF
TRBV2	.	TRBJ2-3	ASSVTLAGGFVHTDTQY
TRBV29-1	.	TRBJ1-1	SVQDRGNTEAF
TRBV7-9	.	TRBJ2-7	ASSLVPEAAYEQY
TRBV27	once	TRBJ2-1	ASSSRPGSSYNEQF
TRBV5-1	.	TRBJ2-1	ASSIGRGGVYSYNEQF
TRBV30	.	TRBJ1-5	AWSPTGIIAYSNQPQH
TRBV2	.	TRBJ2-7	ASSALRGGNYEQY
TRBV11-2	.	TRBJ2-3	ASSLGTDTQY
TRBV2	.	TRBJ2-5	ASRRTSGALKETQY
TRBV30	.	TRBJ1-2	ACSDRANYGYT
TRBV29-1	.	TRBJ2-5	SAGGTTGGTETQY
TRBV7-9	.	TRBJ1-1	ASSPILSGTEAF
TRBV6-1	.	TRBJ2-7	ASSEVPGRVYEQY
TRBV19	.	TRBJ1-2	ASSIGQHYGYT
TRBV19	few	TRBJ1-1	ASSSDRVDTEAF
TRBV15	.	TRBJ1-1	ATSRAKTGGTEAF
TRBV5-6	few	TRBJ1-2	ASRRTGQGPSYGYT
TRBV5-8	.	TRBJ1-6	ASSSRSYNSPLH
TRBV5-1	.	TRBJ1-2	ASSSPRTGFNYGYT
TRBV27	.	TRBJ2-2	ASSRGTLGTGELF